This TCR beta chain was retrieved from a study of OX40 agonist ivuxolimab in advanced cancers. A note on the overall study: The costimulatory receptor OX40 (CD134) was targeted by ivuxolimab, a fully human IgG2 agonistic monoclonal antibody. Among the 50 to 55 dose-escalation patients, approximately 20 had hepatocellular carcinoma, around 15 melanoma, 9 renal cell carcinoma and 9 head and neck cancer. Peripheral TCRbeta sequencing was intended to test whether TCR sequence diversity was altered and clonal T-cell expansion was caused by ivuxolimab. Partial responses were achieved by three dose-escalation patients, of whom one had hepatocellular carcinoma and two had cutaneous melanoma. Intravenous ivuxolimab was administered to patients every 2 weeks at six dose levels: 0.01, 0.1, 0.3, 1.5, 3 and 10 mg/kg. The paper describes the monotherapy dose-escalation part (N ≈ 50 patients) of the phase I trial of ivuxolimab. A male proportion of roughly 85% and a mean age of 60 years, ranging from 23 to 79, were recorded for the dose-escalation cohort. Prior anti-PD-1, anti-PD-L1 or anti-CTLA-4 therapy was permitted, and 40% to 50% of dose-escalation patients had received checkpoint inhibitors.

The CDR3 holds 14 amino acids from the cysteine to the phenylalanine. The DNA shown is the 42-base CDR3, in frame from base 1. The germline ends are 11 bases apart after V is trimmed by 4 bases and J by 2 bases. CDR1 is given as SGHVS and CDR2 as FQNEAQ, both from the germline V gene. Patients with autoimmune disease history or receiving systemic immunosuppression were excluded from the trial. Peripheral blood for TCR sequencing was collected from all dose cohorts at baseline, on cycle 4 day 1, and on cycle 7 day 1. The samples were drawn from a first-in-human, open-label, multicenter phase I dose-escalation trial of ivuxolimab. The trial enrolled adults with locally advanced or metastatic head and neck squamous cell, hepatocellular, melanoma or renal cell carcinoma. Before TCR sequencing, CD4+ T cells and CD8+ T cells from peripheral blood were sorted into separate populations. About this clone itself: The specificity of this receptor is unknown. Base-call qualities are not available, and no considerably larger clone is one nucleotide away.

Genomic DNA was isolated from the sorted cells so that the TCRbeta CDR3 region could be sequenced. TCRbeta CDR3 regions were sequenced using the immunoSEQ Assay. What TCRdb holds here is the immuneACCESS table cut down to in-frame rearrangements. Part of the clones is not present; checked against another copy, under half of the missing clones reflect an unresolved V gene, and the others are unexplained. The sample profile shows under 70,000 clones; roughly 92% of them were found once. Clones ranked in the top ten supply 7.6% of the sample. What the study reported, not specific to this receptor: Partial responders in the 0.1-3.0 mg/kg groups had among the lowest normalized peripheral clonal expansion, especially among CD8+ T cells. At doses of 0.1 to 3.0 mg/kg, clonal expansion of both CD4+ and CD8+ blood T cells was observed from baseline to week 6. The antigen specificity of the clonally expanded peripheral T cells was not determined. After ivuxolimab, expanded clones were on average more numerous among CD8+ T cells than among CD4+ T cells. Low levels of normalized T-cell clonal expansion were also seen in some patients who did not respond.

This clonotype originated in an adult with an advanced solid tumor such as melanoma, head and neck, liver or kidney cancer. The chain was built from TRBV7-8 and TRBJ2-5; possibly the D gene is TRBD1, per 5 matching bases. This specimen was CD4+ or CD8+ T cells sorted from blood, taken in a trial of the OX40 agonist ivuxolimab. CDR3 region: CASSWIDRQETQYF. The DNA sequence reads TGTGCCAGCAGCTGGATAGACAGACAAGAGACCCAGTACTTC. Reference TRBV7-8 and TRBJ2-5 genes cover what lies past the CDR3, so the full variable domain is GAGVSQSPRYKVAKRGQDVALRCDPISGHVSLFWYQQALGQGPEFLTYFQNEAQLDKSGLPSDRFFAERPEGSVSTLKIQRTQQEDSAVYLCASSWIDRQETQYFGPGTRLLVL.